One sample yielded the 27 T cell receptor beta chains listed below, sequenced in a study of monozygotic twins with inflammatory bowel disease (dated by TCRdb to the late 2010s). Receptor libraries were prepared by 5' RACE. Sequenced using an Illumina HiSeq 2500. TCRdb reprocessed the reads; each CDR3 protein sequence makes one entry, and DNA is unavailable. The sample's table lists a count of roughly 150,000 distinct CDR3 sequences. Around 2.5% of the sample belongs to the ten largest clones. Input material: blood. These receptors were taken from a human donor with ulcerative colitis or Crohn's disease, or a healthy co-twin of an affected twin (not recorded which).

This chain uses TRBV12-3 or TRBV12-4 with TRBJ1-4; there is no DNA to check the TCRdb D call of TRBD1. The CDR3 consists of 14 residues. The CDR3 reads CASRTTALDEKLFF.

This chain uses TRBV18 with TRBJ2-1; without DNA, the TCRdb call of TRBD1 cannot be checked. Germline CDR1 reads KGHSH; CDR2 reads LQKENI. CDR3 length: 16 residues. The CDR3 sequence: CASSSGHRSSYNEQFF.

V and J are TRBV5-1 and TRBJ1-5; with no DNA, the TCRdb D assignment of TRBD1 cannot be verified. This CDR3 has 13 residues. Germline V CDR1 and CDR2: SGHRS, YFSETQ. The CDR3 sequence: CASSRQGGQPQHF.

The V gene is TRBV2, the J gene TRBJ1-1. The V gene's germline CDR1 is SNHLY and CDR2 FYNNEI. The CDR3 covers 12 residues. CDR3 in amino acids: CASNPGVSEAFF.

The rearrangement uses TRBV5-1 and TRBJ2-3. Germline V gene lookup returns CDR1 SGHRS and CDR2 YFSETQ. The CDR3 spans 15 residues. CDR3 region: CASSLADPRSYTQYF.

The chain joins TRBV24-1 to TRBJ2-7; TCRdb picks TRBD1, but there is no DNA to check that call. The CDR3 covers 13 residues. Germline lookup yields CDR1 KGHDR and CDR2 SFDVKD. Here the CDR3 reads CATSAVQGWEQYF.

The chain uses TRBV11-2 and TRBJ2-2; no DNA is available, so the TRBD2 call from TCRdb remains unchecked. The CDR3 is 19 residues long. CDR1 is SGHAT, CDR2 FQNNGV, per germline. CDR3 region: CASSLWGGPPGSNTGELFF.

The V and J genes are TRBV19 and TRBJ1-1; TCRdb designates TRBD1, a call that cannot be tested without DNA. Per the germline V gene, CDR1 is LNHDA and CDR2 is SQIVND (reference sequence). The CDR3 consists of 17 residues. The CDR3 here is CASSGIRGRDLNTEAFF.

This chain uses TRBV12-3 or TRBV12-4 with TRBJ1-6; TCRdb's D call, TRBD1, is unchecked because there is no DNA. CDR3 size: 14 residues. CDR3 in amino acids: CASSRRQGHSPLHF.

CDR3 amino acids: CASSFGTSSGNTIYF. The chain carries TRBV12-3 or TRBV12-4 and TRBJ1-3; TCRdb's assignment of TRBD1 cannot be checked, as there is no DNA. The CDR3 covers 15 residues.

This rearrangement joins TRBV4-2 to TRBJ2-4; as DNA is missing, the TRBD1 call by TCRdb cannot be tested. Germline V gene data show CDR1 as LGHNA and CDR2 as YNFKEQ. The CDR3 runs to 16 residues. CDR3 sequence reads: CASSREGTVAKNIQYF.

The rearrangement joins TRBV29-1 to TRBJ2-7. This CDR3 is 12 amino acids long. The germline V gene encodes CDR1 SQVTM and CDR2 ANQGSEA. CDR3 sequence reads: CSVVRGRHEQYF.

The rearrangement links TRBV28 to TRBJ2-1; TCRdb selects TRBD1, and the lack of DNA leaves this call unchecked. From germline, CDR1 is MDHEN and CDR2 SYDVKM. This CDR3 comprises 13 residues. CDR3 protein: CASSRGRRNEQFF.

The CDR3 spells CSATSWRGDERYF. The V and J genes are TRBV20-1 and TRBJ2-7; TCRdb reports TRBD2, a call that lacks DNA to check it against. Germline V gene sequence: CDR1 DFQATT, CDR2 SNEGSKA (reference sequence). The CDR3 runs to 13 residues.

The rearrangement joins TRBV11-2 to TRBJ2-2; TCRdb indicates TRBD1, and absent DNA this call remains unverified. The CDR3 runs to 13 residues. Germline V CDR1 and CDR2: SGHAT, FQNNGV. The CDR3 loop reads CATRQVRTGELFF.

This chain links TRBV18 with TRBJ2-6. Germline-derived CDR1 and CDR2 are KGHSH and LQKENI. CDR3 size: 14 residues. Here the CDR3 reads CASSPLSGANVLTF. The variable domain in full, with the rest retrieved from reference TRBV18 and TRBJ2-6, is NAGVMQNPRHLVRRRGQEARLRCSPMKGHSHVYWYRQLPEEGLKFMVYLQKENIIDESGMPKERFSAEFPKEGPSILRIQQVVRGDSAAYFCASSPLSGANVLTFGAGSRLTVL.

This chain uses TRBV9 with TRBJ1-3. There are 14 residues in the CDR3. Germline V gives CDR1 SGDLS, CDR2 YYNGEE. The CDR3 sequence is CASSAADSGNTIYF.

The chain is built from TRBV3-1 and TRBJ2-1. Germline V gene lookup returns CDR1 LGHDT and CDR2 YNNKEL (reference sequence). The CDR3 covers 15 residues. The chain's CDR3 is CASSQDQGLYNEQFF.

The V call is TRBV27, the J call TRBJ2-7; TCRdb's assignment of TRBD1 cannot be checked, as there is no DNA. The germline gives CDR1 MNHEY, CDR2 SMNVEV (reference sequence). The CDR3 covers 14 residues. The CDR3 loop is CASRHPGRGYEQYF.

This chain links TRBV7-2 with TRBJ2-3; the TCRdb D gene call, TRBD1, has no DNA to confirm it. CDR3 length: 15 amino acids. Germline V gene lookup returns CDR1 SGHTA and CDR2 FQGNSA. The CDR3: CASRFRQGSTDTQYF.

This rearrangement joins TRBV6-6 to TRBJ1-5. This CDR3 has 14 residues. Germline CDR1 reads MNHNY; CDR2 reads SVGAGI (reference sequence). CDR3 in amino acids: CASSRFGDNQPQHF.

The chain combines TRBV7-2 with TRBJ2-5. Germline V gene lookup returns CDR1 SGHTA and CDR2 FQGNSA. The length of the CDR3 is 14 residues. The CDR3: CASSPRETFGAQYF.

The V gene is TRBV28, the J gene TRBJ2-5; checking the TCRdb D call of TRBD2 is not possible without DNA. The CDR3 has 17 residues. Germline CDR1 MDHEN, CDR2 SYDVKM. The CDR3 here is CASSTRLAGPPAETQYF. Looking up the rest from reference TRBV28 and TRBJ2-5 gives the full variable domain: DVKVTQSSRYLVKRTGEKVFLECVQDMDHENMFWYRQDPGLGLRLIYFSYDVKMKEKGDIPEGYSVSREKKERFSLILESASTNQTSMYLCASSTRLAGPPAETQYFGPGTRLLVL.

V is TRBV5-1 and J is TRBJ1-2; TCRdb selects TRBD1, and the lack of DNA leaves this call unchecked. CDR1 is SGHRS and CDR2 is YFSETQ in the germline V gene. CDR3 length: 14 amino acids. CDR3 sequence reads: CASSSMTGDYGYTF.

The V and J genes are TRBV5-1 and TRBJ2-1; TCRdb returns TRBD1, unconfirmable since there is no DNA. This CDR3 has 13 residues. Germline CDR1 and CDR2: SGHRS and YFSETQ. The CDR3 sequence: CASSPDRVGEQFF.

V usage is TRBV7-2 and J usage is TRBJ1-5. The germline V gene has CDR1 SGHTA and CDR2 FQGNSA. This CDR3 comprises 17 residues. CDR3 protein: CASSLAVISGGNQPQHF.

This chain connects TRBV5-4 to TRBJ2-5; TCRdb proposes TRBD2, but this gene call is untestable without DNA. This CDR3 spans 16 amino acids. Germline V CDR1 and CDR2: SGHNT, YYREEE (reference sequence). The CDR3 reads CASSLTSGGHQETQYF.